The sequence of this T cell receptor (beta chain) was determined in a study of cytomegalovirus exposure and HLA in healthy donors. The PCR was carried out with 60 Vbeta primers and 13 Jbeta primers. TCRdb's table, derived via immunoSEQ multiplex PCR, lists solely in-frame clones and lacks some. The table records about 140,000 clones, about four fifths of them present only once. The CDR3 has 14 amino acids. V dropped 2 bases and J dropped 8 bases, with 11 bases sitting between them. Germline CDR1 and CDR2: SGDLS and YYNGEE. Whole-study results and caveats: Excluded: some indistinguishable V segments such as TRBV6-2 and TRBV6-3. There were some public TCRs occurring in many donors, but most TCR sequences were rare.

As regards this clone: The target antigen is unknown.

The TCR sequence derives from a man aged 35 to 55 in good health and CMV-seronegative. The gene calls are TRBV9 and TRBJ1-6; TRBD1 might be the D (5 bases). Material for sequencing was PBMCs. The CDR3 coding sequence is TGTGCCAGCAGCGTGACAGTTCGAGATTCACCCCTCCACTTT. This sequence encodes CASSVTVRDSPLHF.